This record looks at one T cell receptor beta chain sequence and its context. As handled by the study authors: Nucleated cell number was recorded as an estimate derived from reference gene primer amplification. Profiled with immunoSEQ multiplex PCR; TCRdb holds only in-frame clones, not every one. From that table come the V and J calls and clone size; the DNA was used to work out D and trimming. Of 190,000 or so clones listed, about 85% were seen once; the top ten hold around 9.5%. Germline V gene lookup returns CDR1 LNHDA and CDR2 SQIVND (reference sequence). The CDR3 runs 14 residues. With 3 bases removed from V and 4 bases from J, the gap between germline ends came to 9 bases. This sample was taken from a study of blood T cell repertoires in COVID-19. Study as a whole: T cells, B-cell-depleted T cells, or PBMCs supplied cDNA or gDNA.

Material for sequencing was peripheral blood. The chain carries TRBV19 and TRBJ2-2; a possible D gene is TRBD2 (6 bases). The sequence was collected from a woman older than 75 with acute or convalescent COVID-19. This CDR3 reads CASSISGVTGELFF. CDR3 DNA: TGTGCCAGTAGTATTTCGGGGGTCACCGGGGAGCTGTTTTTT.